The TCR beta chain under discussion was sequenced for a study of blood T cell repertoires in COVID-19. Looking at the study overall: Samples came from the United States, Italy and Spain, spanning acute and convalescent COVID-19.

The data were produced by immunoSEQ multiplex PCR, yet TCRdb's version contains in-frame clones alone and is incomplete. The sample consists of 110,000 to 150,000 clones, more than 60% of them appearing once. V dropped 0 bases and J dropped 7 bases, with 9 bases sitting between them. This CDR3 has 14 amino acids. CDR1 is LGHDT, CDR2 YNNKEL, per germline (reference sequence). This receptor was obtained from a woman aged 60-75 years with acute or convalescent COVID-19. The specimen was peripheral blood. The chain uses TRBV3-1 (or the pseudogene TRBV3-2) and TRBJ1-4, with D unclear. The CDR3 is CASSQDVSGEKLFF. The CDR3 DNA follows: TGTGCCAGCAGCCAAGATGTCAGTGGTGAAAAACTGTTTTTT.